This TCR beta chain was obtained from a study of blood T cell repertoires in COVID-19. Per the original data handling: The authors estimated nucleated cell counts from reference gene primer amplification. The data were produced by immunoSEQ multiplex PCR, yet TCRdb's version contains in-frame clones alone and is incomplete. V and J calls and clone size are as listed in that table; D and trimming were resolved from the DNA. Among about 56,000 clones, 84% were seen once, and the ten largest hold about an eighth. The CDR3 loop spans 15 amino acids. Germline V gene lookup returns CDR1 MNHEY and CDR2 SVGAGI. With 6 bases clipped from V and 7 bases from J, the junction kept 11 bases outside the gene matches.

This TCR came from a woman older than 75 with acute or convalescent COVID-19. Source material: peripheral blood. The chain links TRBV6-5 to TRBJ2-7, with 11 positions matching TRBD1. The CDR3 DNA reads TGTGCCAGCAGGGGCCGGGACAGGGGGATTTGGGAGCAGTACTTC. Encoded protein: CASRGRDRGIWEQYF.